This TCR beta chain was recovered during a study of T cell repertoires in cytomegalovirus infection. Background on the study: Selection of CMV epitopes for the study included recently identified HLA-C-restricted and well-studied HLA-B-restricted ones. Signatures in public TCR beta sequences pointed to both CMV infection and matching HLA type. Study results and limitations: The ex vivo response was dominated by HLA-C-restricted CMV-specific TCR beta clonotypes. The cumulative frequency of public TCR beta families identified carriers of CMV plus the relevant HLA.

About this clonotype: The antigen is not known.

This CDR3 is 14 amino acids long. Trimming took 8 bases from V and 5 from J; bases not matched to a gene: 5. Germline V gene data show CDR1 as LNHDA and CDR2 as SQIVND (reference sequence). Each CDR3 protein gets one entry after TCRdb re-called the reads with MiXCR. The sample contains hundreds of thousands of distinct CDR3 sequences, 33% of which appear only once. The specimen was cultured PBMCs, collected from culture after CMV antigen stimulation. The clonotype comes from a human donor in good health (CMV status not recorded). Some clones in this sample may be carry-over from other donors' samples. This sequence joins TRBV19 and TRBJ2-1; TRBD2 matches 11 bases. The CDR3 protein is CASHRGLADNEQFF. CDR3 nucleotide sequence: TGTGCCAGTCATAGGGGACTAGCGGACAATGAGCAGTTCTTC.